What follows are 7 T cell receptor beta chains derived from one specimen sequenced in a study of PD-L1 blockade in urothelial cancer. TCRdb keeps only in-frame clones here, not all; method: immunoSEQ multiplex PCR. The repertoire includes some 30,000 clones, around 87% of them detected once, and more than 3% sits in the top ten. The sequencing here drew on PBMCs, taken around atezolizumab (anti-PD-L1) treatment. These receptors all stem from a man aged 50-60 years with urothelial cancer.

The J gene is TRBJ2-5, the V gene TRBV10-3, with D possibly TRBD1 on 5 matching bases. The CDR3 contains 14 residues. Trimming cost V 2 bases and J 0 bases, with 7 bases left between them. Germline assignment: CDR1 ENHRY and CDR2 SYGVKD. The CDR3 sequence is CAISEIRDQETQYF. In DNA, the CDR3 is TGTGCCATCAGTGAGATCAGGGACCAAGAGACCCAGTACTTC.

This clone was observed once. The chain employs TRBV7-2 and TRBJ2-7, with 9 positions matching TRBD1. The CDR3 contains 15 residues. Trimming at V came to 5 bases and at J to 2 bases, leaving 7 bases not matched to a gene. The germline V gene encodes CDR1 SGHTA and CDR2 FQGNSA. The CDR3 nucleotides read TGTGCCAGCAGCCTCAAGGGACAGGGTACCTACGAGCAGTACTTC. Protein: CASSLKGQGTYEQYF.

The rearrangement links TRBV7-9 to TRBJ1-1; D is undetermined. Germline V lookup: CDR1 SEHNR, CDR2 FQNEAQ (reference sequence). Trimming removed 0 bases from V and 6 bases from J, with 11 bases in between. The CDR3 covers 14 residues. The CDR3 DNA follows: TGTGCCAGCAGCTTAGCCTCAGGCGCCGCTGAAGCTTTCTTT. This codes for CASSLASGAAEAFF.

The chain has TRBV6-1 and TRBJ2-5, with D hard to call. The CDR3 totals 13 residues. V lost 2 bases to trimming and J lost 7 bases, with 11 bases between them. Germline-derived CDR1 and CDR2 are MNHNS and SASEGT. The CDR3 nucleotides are TGTGCCAGCAGTGAATCCCCGTCGGGGACCCAGTACTTC. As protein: CASSESPSGTQYF.

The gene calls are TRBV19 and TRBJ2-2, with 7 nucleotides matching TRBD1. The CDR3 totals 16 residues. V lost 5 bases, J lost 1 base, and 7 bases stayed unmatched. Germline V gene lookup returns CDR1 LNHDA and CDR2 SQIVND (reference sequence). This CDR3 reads CASSVTGTVNTGELFF. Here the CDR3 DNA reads TGTGCCAGTAGTGTTACCGGGACAGTGAACACCGGGGAGCTGTTTTTT.

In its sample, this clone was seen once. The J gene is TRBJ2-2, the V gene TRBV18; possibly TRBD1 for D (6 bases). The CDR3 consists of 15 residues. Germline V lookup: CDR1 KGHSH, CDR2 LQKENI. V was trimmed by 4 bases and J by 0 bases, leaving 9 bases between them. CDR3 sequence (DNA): TGTGCCAGCTCACGAGGACAGACGAACACCGGGGAGCTGTTTTTT. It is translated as CASSRGQTNTGELFF. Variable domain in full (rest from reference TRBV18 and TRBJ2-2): NAGVMQNPRHLVRRRGQEARLRCSPMKGHSHVYWYRQLPEEGLKFMVYLQKENIIDESGMPKERFSAEFPKEGPSILRIQQVVRGDSAAYFCASSRGQTNTGELFFGEGSRLTVL.

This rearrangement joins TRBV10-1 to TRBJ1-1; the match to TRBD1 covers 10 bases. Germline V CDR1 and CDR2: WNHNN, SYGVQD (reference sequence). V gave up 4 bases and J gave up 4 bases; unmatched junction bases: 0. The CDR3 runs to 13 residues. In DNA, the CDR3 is TGCGCCAGCAGTGGGACAGGGGGCACTGAAGCTTTCTTT. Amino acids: CASSGTGGTEAFF.